This section outlines one TCR beta chain sequence together with its context. Its antigen is not known. The germline V and J ends were trimmed by 0 bases and 3 bases, with 9 bases remaining between them. The CDR3 totals 15 residues. Per the germline V gene, CDR1 is SEHNR and CDR2 is FQNEAQ (reference sequence). Researchers grouped second doses given at about 4 or about 12 weeks into one pool. The sample belongs to a study of T cell responses to AZD1222 COVID-19 vaccine. Repertoires were generated with immunoSEQ multiplex PCR, while TCRdb's copy carries only in-frame clones and drops some. The repertoire holds approximately 300,000 clones, with around 93% as singletons. Study observations and caveats: Reportedly, close to half of spike-specific TCRs are directed against unmutated variant regions. In a largely white British group with more females than males, clonal diversity was possibly underestimated. CD4 TCRs linked to vaccination spanned spike, dominating at 160-218 and 743-854.

This rearrangement joins TRBV7-9 to TRBJ1-5; D possibly corresponds to TRBD1 (5 bases). The specimen comprised peripheral blood, sampled 28 days after the second AZD1222 dose. The receptor's source is an adult who received the AZD1222 COVID-19 vaccine. The CDR3 reads CASSLAGDINQPQHF. The CDR3 DNA sequence: TGTGCCAGCAGCTTAGCAGGGGATATCAATCAGCCCCAGCATTTT.